A selection of T cell receptor beta chains follows, all from one sample in a study of shared clonotypes between healthy human individuals. Some clones are missing from TCRdb's copy, which holds only in-frame ones; the method was immunoSEQ multiplex PCR. In the table there are approximately 640,000 clones, roughly 78% of which are singletons. The specimen was memory CD4+ T cells sorted from blood. Every receptor here comes from a woman aged 30 to 39 in good health. Each CDR3 is given without its conserved first and last residue. Each record gives: V gene, clone size, J gene, CDR3 protein. Only some rows state a clone size, as once, few, many or a class for expanded clones.

TRBV11-2,NA,TRBJ2-7,ASSFSGLSYEQY
TRBV28,once,TRBJ2-5,ASSSERETQY
TRBV7-3,NA,TRBJ1-2,ASGSGQGYGYT
TRBV2,NA,TRBJ2-2,ATQGSGELF
TRBV28,NA,TRBJ2-5,ASSLASYETQY
TRBV19,NA,TRBJ1-5,ASSFGSSNQPQH
TRBV5-1,NA,TRBJ2-5,ASSFQDSQETQY
TRBV14,NA,TRBJ2-5,ASSYYRGRETQY
TRBV19,few,TRBJ1-1,ASMFGNTEAF
TRBV6-1,NA,TRBJ2-2,ATAKTETGELF
TRBV7-9,NA,TRBJ2-7,ASSQGDSPNYEQY
TRBV2,NA,TRBJ2-5,ASSLPGLAGFQETQY
TRBV7-6,NA,TRBJ1-4,ASSLQPEDEKLF
TRBV19,NA,TRBJ1-1,ATLDPGRTFTEAF
TRBV15,few,TRBJ2-2,ATSREGRSSNTGELF
TRBV6-5,NA,TRBJ2-1,ASTSTSGSFNEQF
TRBV28,NA,TRBJ1-2,ASSPIWVFRDYGYT
TRBV5-1,NA,TRBJ2-7,ASSLGEVREQY
TRBV7-9,NA,TRBJ2-3,AAGQGASDTQY
TRBV11-2,NA,TRBJ2-1,ASSPLRDSANEQF
TRBV27,NA,TRBJ1-5,ASSLRGQSNQPQH
TRBV4-2,NA,TRBJ2-2,ASSFVLSNTGELF
TRBV29-1,NA,TRBJ2-2,SVGSWTNTGELF
TRBV4-1,NA,TRBJ2-7,ASSPLDRVVGEQY
TRBV5-6,NA,TRBJ2-7,ASSRGLAGGEQY
TRBV5-1,NA,TRBJ1-1,ASSFGDRDRAEAF
TRBV7-2,NA,TRBJ2-2,ASSRALTGGAGELF